The entry below describes one TCR beta chain. The V gene lost 0 bases and the J gene lost 0 bases, with 15 bases spanning the gap. This CDR3 contains 18 residues. Germline loops: CDR1 MNHEY, CDR2 SMNVEV (reference sequence). TCRB transcripts that were expressed got sequenced, as all of the isolated RNA had been reverse transcribed. Naive, central memory and regulatory T cell samples yielded around 3.6 million reads on average. The protocol was immunoSEQ multiplex PCR, while the TCRdb copy is restricted to in-frame clones and leaves out a portion. The sample consists of about 140,000 clones, 6.9% of them appearing once. The data are from a study of beta chain features in type 1 diabetes. Study-wide background: Over all samples combined, over 85,000,000 sorted cells were examined.

This chain joins TRBV27 and TRBJ2-1; possibly TRBD2 for D (5 bases). The receptor's source is a young woman in good health. The sequenced material came from central memory CD4+ T cells from blood. CDR3 in amino acids: CASSLSLYGLTSYNEQFF. In DNA form, the CDR3 reads TGTGCCAGCAGTTTATCGCTGTATGGACTCACCTCCTACAATGAGCAGTTCTTC.